This TCR beta chain appears in the sequencing data of a study of blood T cell repertoires in COVID-19. For the study at large: Material from acute and convalescent COVID-19 was sourced from the United States, Italy and Spain.

Trimming removed 2 bases at V and 0 bases at J, with 4 bases between. The length of the CDR3 is 13 residues. Germline V gives CDR1 SGHAT, CDR2 FQDESV (reference sequence). A COVID-19 case was met by exposed participants within 2 weeks before study entry. The table came from immunoSEQ multiplex PCR; TCRdb's copy has only in-frame clones and leaves some out. The sample lists about 180,000 clones, about 80% seen once, with under 15% in the top ten. The sequencing sample was made of PBMCs or T cells enriched from blood (not recorded which). The sequence was collected from a man in his 60s who had been exposed to COVID-19. J is TRBJ1-1 and V is TRBV11-1, with no clear D. The CDR3 here is CASSLRVNTEAFF. For the CDR3, the DNA is TGTGCCAGCAGCTTACGAGTGAACACTGAAGCTTTCTTT.